Listed here are 21 T cell receptor beta chains from one sample, sequenced in a study of shared clonotypes between healthy human individuals. The table came from immunoSEQ multiplex PCR; TCRdb's copy has only in-frame clones and leaves some out. In the table there are about 2.5 million clones, approximately 90% of which are singletons. The sample comprised naive CD4+ T cells from PBMCs. Stated subset: CD45RA+ positively selected. These receptor sequences come from a man aged 18 to 30 in good health. Some clones in this sample may be carry-over from other donors' samples.

The V call is TRBV28, the J call TRBJ2-1; TRBD2 aligns across 9 bases. V was clipped by 2 bases and J by 2 bases; unmatched bases: 10. Germline-derived CDR1 and CDR2 are MDHEN and SYDVKM. The length of the CDR3 is 18 residues. The CDR3 DNA reads TGTGCCAGCAGTTTACATGCATTGGCGGGAGGGCCCTACAATGAGCAGTTCTTC. It is translated as CASSLHALAGGPYNEQFF.

The chain employs TRBV28 and TRBJ2-1, with D possibly matching TRBD2 (6 bases). Germline CDR1 MDHEN, CDR2 SYDVKM. Deletions cut 5 bases from V and 5 bases from J, with 19 bases between. The CDR3 spans 16 residues. CDR3 loop: CASSGTWGSGNNEQFF. CDR3 in DNA: TGTGCCAGCAGTGGGACTTGGGGTAGCGGTAACAATGAGCAGTTCTTC.

The genes are TRBV2 and TRBJ1-5; TRBD1 might be the D (6 bases). In germline, CDR1 is SNHLY, CDR2 FYNNEI. The ends were cut back, 6 bases at V and 7 bases at J, with 22 bases in the middle. The CDR3 has 16 residues. The CDR3, as DNA: TGTGCCAGCAGCCAAGACCGGGGGGCAGGGACGCAGCCCCAGCATTTT. This codes for CASSQDRGAGTQPQHF.

Of note for this clone: Other DNA sequences of this sample code for an identical CDR3. This chain joins TRBV6-1 and TRBJ2-7; 9 bases agree with TRBD1. Germline lookup yields CDR1 MNHNS and CDR2 SASEGT. V lost 7 bases, J lost 2 bases, and 6 bases stayed unmatched. The CDR3 has 14 amino acids. CDR3: CASKSGTGPYEQYF. DNA of the CDR3: TGTGCCAGCAAGTCCGGGACAGGGCCCTACGAGCAGTACTTC.

This chain uses TRBV5-1 with TRBJ1-1; tentatively, D is TRBD1 (6 bases). This CDR3 comprises 15 residues. The germline gives CDR1 SGHRS, CDR2 YFSETQ. V lost 0 bases, J lost 8 bases, and 17 bases lay in between. The chain's CDR3 is CASSLDGGPNPEAFF. Written as DNA, the CDR3 is TGCGCCAGCAGCTTGGATGGGGGGCCTAACCCAGAAGCTTTCTTT.

This chain links TRBV4-3 with TRBJ1-4; D ambiguous. The CDR3 is 13 amino acids. The V and J ends lost 1 base and 11 bases respectively, with 11 bases between them. Germline-derived CDR1 and CDR2 are LGHNA and YSLEER. DNA for the CDR3: TGCGCCAGCAGCCAAGCTTTCGCCGGGAAACTGTTTTTT. This encodes CASSQAFAGKLFF.

The chain couples TRBV7-9 to TRBJ1-2, with D uncertain. V was shortened by 6 bases and J by 4 bases, with 15 bases between the two germline ends. Looked up from germline, CDR1 is SEHNR and CDR2 is FQNEAQ (reference sequence). CDR3 length equals 14 residues. For the CDR3, the DNA is TGTGCCAGCAGTCTCGAGAGAGCGCGCTATGGCTACACCTTC. Amino acid sequence: CASSLERARYGYTF.

The CDR3 sequence is CASSLPKDWGLANTGELFF. DNA for the CDR3: TGTGCCAGCAGCTTGCCTAAGGACTGGGGACTAGCTAACACCGGGGAGCTGTTTTTT. The rearrangement joins TRBV5-6 to TRBJ2-2; TRBD2 matches at 9 bases. The CDR3 length is 19 residues. The ends lost 1 base at V and 2 bases at J; junction bases unmatched: 12. Germline V gene data show CDR1 as SGHDT and CDR2 as YYEEEE.

The chain uses TRBV5-1 and TRBJ2-7; 11 nucleotides align to TRBD2. The CDR3 sequence is 14 residues long. The germline CDR1 and CDR2 sequences are SGHRS and YFSETQ. The trim removed 4 bases at V and 3 bases at J, leaving 3 bases unmatched. Written as DNA, the CDR3 is TGCGCCAGCAGCAAAACTAGCGGGAGCTACGAGCAGTACTTC. This encodes CASSKTSGSYEQYF.

The chain has TRBV10-1 and TRBJ2-1, with TRBD2 matching over 13 bases. The CDR3 extends over 18 amino acids. Losses at the gene ends were 2 bases for V and 6 bases for J; bases not matched to a gene: 10. CDR1 is WNHNN, CDR2 SYGVQD, per germline (reference sequence). The CDR3: CASSELPGTSGISNEQFF. The DNA of the CDR3 is TGCGCCAGCAGTGAGCTCCCCGGGACTAGCGGGATATCCAATGAGCAGTTCTTC.

The V gene is TRBV9, the J gene TRBJ1-4; a weak D match, TRBD1 (5 bases). V gave up 3 bases and J gave up 7 bases, with 16 bases separating them. Germline-derived CDR1 and CDR2 are SGDLS and YYNGEE. This CDR3 is 15 amino acids long. DNA of the CDR3: TGTGCCAGCAGCGCGGGACTCTCCTTTGGTGAAAAACTGTTTTTT. Its translation is CASSAGLSFGEKLFF.

V is TRBV7-8 and J is TRBJ2-2, with TRBD2 matching over 15 bases. The germline gives CDR1 SGHVS, CDR2 FQNEAQ. V shed 5 bases and J 3 bases; nucleotides not matched to a gene: 10. The CDR3 contains 19 residues. Here the CDR3 DNA reads TGTGCCAGCAGCCAAGGACTAGCGGGAGGGCCGGGGTACACCGGGGAGCTGTTTTTT. Translation gives CASSQGLAGGPGYTGELFF.

The J gene is TRBJ2-7, the V gene TRBV11-2, with a possible D match to TRBD2 (6 bases). V was clipped by 5 bases and J by 2 bases, with 16 bases between them. CDR1 is SGHAT and CDR2 is FQNNGV in the germline V gene. The CDR3 has 15 amino acids. The chain's CDR3 is CASSPFAGLTYEQYF. The DNA of the CDR3 is TGTGCCAGCAGCCCGTTCGCGGGGCTAACCTACGAGCAGTACTTC.

V is TRBV5-1 and J is TRBJ1-4; D perhaps matches TRBD1 (6 bases). Between the trimmed V and J ends, which lost 0 bases and 5 bases, there was a span of 11 bases. The CDR3 contains 15 residues. Germline V CDR1 and CDR2: SGHRS, YFSETQ. The chain's CDR3 is CASSLEGTPNEKLFF. The CDR3 DNA reads TGCGCCAGCAGCTTGGAAGGGACACCCAATGAAAAACTGTTTTTT.

This rearrangement joins TRBV14 to TRBJ2-7, with TRBD2 matching 9 bases. Germline CDR1 and CDR2: SGHDN and FVKESK. The CDR3 runs 17 residues. Germline trimming cut 5 bases from V and 2 bases from J; bases unmatched to any gene: 13. Written as DNA, the CDR3 is TGTGCCAGCAGCAAACGGAAGCTAGCGGGAACTACCTACGAGCAGTACTTC. Amino acids: CASSKRKLAGTTYEQYF. The full variable domain, rest sourced from reference TRBV14 and TRBJ2-7, is EAGVTQFPSHSVIEKGQTVTLRCDPISGHDNLYWYRRVMGKEIKFLLHFVKESKQDESGMPNNRFLAERTGGTYSTLKVQPAELEDSGVYFCASSKRKLAGTTYEQYFGPGTRLTVT.

V usage is TRBV2 and J usage is TRBJ2-4; TRBD2 matches at 7 bases. Trimming cost V 2 bases and J 1 base; bases outside gene matches: 11. CDR1 and CDR2 (germline): SNHLY, FYNNEI. This CDR3 comprises 18 residues. CDR3 nucleotides: TGTGCCAGCAGTGAACGAGGGGAGGGCGCGGCGGCCAAAAACATTCAGTACTTC. It translates to CASSERGEGAAAKNIQYF.

This chain connects TRBV11-2 to TRBJ2-3; the D gene is possibly TRBD1 (6 bases). The CDR3 sequence is 16 residues long. Trimming took off 1 base at V and 4 bases at J, with 15 bases between the two ends. Germline CDR1 is SGHAT and CDR2 is FQNNGV. This CDR3 reads CASSLGRQGQSDTQYF. The CDR3 nucleotides are TGTGCCAGCAGCTTAGGTCGGCAGGGGCAGTCAGATACGCAGTATTTT.

The CDR3 spells CASSVGGASPSYNEQFF. The CDR3 bases are TGTGCCAGCAGTGTTGGAGGGGCCTCTCCCTCCTACAATGAGCAGTTCTTC. This sequence joins TRBV2 and TRBJ2-1; weak D call: TRBD2 (6 bases). The germline V gene encodes CDR1 SNHLY and CDR2 FYNNEI. V dropped 4 bases and J dropped 0 bases, with 16 bases sitting between them. This CDR3 has 17 amino acids.

This chain links TRBV25-1 with TRBJ2-1; D ambiguous. The ends were cut back, 5 bases at V and 0 bases at J, with 14 bases in the middle. Germline lookup yields CDR1 MGHDK and CDR2 SYGVNS. The CDR3 has 16 residues. The CDR3 bases are TGTGCCAGCAGTCGGTCCGGTACGCGCTCCTACAATGAGCAGTTCTTC. This translates into CASSRSGTRSYNEQFF.

V and J are TRBV7-2 and TRBJ1-1; D perhaps matches TRBD1 (5 bases). Germline V lookup: CDR1 SGHTA, CDR2 FQGNSA. This CDR3 comprises 14 residues. The ends were cut back, 8 bases at V and 1 base at J, with 14 bases in the middle. CDR3 bases: TGTGCCAGCTCCAGGAGGGGCGGGAACACTGAAGCTTTCTTT. It yields the protein CASSRRGGNTEAFF.

The chain couples TRBV5-1 to TRBJ2-1, with 11 bases fitting TRBD2. J was trimmed by 8 bases and V by 0 bases; bases with no gene match: 7. CDR3 length: 16 residues. Germline values: CDR1 SGHRS, CDR2 YFSETQ. CDR3 nucleotide sequence: TGCGCCAGCAGCTTGGACACTAGCGGGAGATCCGATGAGCAGTTCTTC. As protein: CASSLDTSGRSDEQFF.